This section outlines one T cell receptor (beta chain) sequence together with its context. No antigen is known for it. No much larger clonotype is one base removed from it; base qualities were not supplied. CDR1 is given as ENHRY and CDR2 as SYGVKD, both from the germline V gene. CDR3 length: 17 amino acids, cysteine to phenylalanine. Here the CDR3 DNA is all that survives: 51 bases in frame from base 1. Ends trimmed: V by 0 bases, J by 5 bases; bases unmatched to a gene: 9. The data stem from a study of shared clonotypes between healthy human individuals (dated by TCRdb to the early 2020s). Background for the entire study: The cohort included three men and a couple of women between 18 and 49 years of age. To estimate repertoire size and how much clonotype sharing occurs between individuals, the study deeply sequenced the blood TCR repertoires of several healthy adults. Each donor's leukapheresis produced roughly between about 0.8 and 10 billion PBMCs. For each donor, three plates each were used for CD4 naive and CD4 memory, two plates were used for CD8 naive, and one plate was used for CD8 memory. Libraries were prepared and TCR repertoires were sequenced by different laboratories using diverse techniques, in order to increase sequencing depth and limit assay-specific biases. Results and caveats for the whole study, not just this receptor: Across a handful of donors, approximately 4.6% of naive CD4, approximately 3.6% of naive CD8, around 2.1% of memory CD4, and approximately 0.4% of memory CD8 clonotypes were shared. Because the study included only a small number of donors, the genetic and exposure-history diversity represented was limited. Compared with non-shared clonotypes, clonotypes shared by all four sorted-subset donors had higher generation probabilities. Sampling was restricted to blood, and TCR repertoires in tissues likely differ from the TCR repertoires found in blood. Rarefaction of sorted-subset datasets indicated incomplete sequencing despite the large sequencing depth. Naive subsets generally had larger estimated clonotype richness than memory subsets. Pairwise subsampling led to the expectation that sequencing depth would affect the degree of clonotype sharing among donors.

The donors were healthy, HIV-negative adults who had no recently reported acute infections or vaccinations. All donors were Caucasian adults living in Nashville, Tennessee, USA. CD4+ T cells were enriched through magnetic negative selection, after which naive cells were positively selected on CD45RA and the remaining negative fraction served as the memory subset. Blood was obtained by leukapheresis, after which PBMCs were separated by Ficoll-Histopaque density gradient centrifugation and cryopreserved in liquid nitrogen vapor phase. Purity and quantity of every magnetically sorted T cell population were checked by analytical flow cytometry. Genomic DNA was isolated from each sorted fraction and quantified by UV absorbance on a Nanodrop 2000c. Using the deep immunoSEQ assay, multiplex PCR amplified TCR CDR3 regions from genomic DNA. Genomic DNA extracted from each cell subset was distributed evenly over all wells of several immunoSEQ 96-well plates, and each plate served as one replicate. For sorted subsets, each replicate PCR was loaded with 200 ng genomic DNA, equivalent to 25,000 to 35,000 T cell genomes. Purified libraries were quantified with a Qubit 3.0 fluorometer, sized on a Bioanalyzer 2100, and re-quantified with the KAPA Library Quantification kit. A separate single-read 150-cycle Illumina NextSeq 550 flow cell was used to sequence each immunoSEQ 96-well plate. Under the source paper's analysis protocol: The immunoSEQ output contained only junctional sequences without quality scores, so filtering could not match that applied to full-length reads. To assign V/J genes and CDR3, sequences were annotated against IMGT germline references using PyIR, a Python wrapper for IgBLAST v1.9. Reads were removed for weak V/J assignments (E-value above 1e-6), missing CDR3, stop codons, out-of-frame junctions, or ambiguous translated residues. V3J clonotypes were defined as sequences sharing an identical inferred V gene, J gene, and CDR3 amino acid sequence. Percentage overlap between repertoires was calculated by dividing the number of shared unique clonotypes by the size of the smaller repertoire. Repertoire richness was assessed with RTK rarefaction, the Chao1 estimator, and Recon v2.1 estimates of unobserved clonotypes. For all TCRbeta clonotypes obtained by the gDNA method from a handful of donors, generation probabilities were computed with OLGA. This is the immuneACCESS table as TCRdb keeps it, with only in-frame sequences that have V and J called. A part of the clones is gone; compared with another copy, unresolved V genes explain less than half, and the rest is unexplained. That table supplies the V and J calls and clone size; D and trimming were determined from the DNA. The sample has about 1 million clones on record, about 76% of them singletons. The ten largest clones capture less than 1.5% of the sample.

This sequence originates from a man aged 18 to 30 in good health. The V and J segments used are TRBV10-3 and TRBJ1-4; TRBD1 fits 7 bases in the junction. Input material: memory CD4+ T cells sorted from blood. According to the study, the label for this sample's cell subset or site signals: CD45RA-negative fraction. The CDR3 reads as follows: CAISESTGQVQNEKLFF. The nucleotide sequence is given as TGTGCCATCAGTGAGTCGACTGGACAGGTCCAAAATGAAAAACTGTTTTTT.